The sequence of this T cell receptor beta chain was determined in a study of Graves' ophthalmopathy and Graves' hyperthyroidism (dated by TCRdb to 2016 to 2019). For the study in its entirety: Peripheral blood was collected at initial diagnosis, before any treatment. The study used TCR beta repertoire signatures to distinguish Graves' ophthalmopathy from Graves' hyperthyroidism and to predict progression to ophthalmopathy. Following sample collection, hyperthyroidism patients were given methimazole at a starting dose of 30 mg daily, and ophthalmopathy patients were given high-dose intravenous methylprednisolone. In more than five hyperthyroidism patients, T-cell repertoires of thyroid tissue and blood were compared. An independent validation cohort was composed of 18 hyperthyroidism patients and some 16 patients who later progressed from hyperthyroidism to ophthalmopathy. To explore V-J signatures distinguishing ophthalmopathy from hyperthyroidism, a discovery set of more than 95 patients (roughly 45 ophthalmopathy, some 55 stable hyperthyroidism) was enrolled. In total, approximately 130 blood samples were TCR-sequenced: 40 to 45 ophthalmopathy, under 80 hyperthyroidism and some 17 hyperthyroidism-to-ophthalmopathy patients. Summary of the overall study and its limitations: In cross-validation, the 13-signature model distinguished ophthalmopathy from stable hyperthyroidism with around 90% sensitivity and approximately 81% specificity, while in the test set the corresponding values were about 79% and 69%. No statistical method was used to predetermine the sample size, and group allocation was not hidden from the investigators. In validation, the model predicted ophthalmopathy progression with 70.59% sensitivity and roughly 72% specificity; approximately 12 predicted patients were CT-confirmed with GO in a median of approximately 6.5 months. Most expanded thyroid clonotypes with frequency above 0.001 were also detected in blood, suggesting blood repertoires may reflect the thyroid immune response.

TCR beta CDR3 regions were amplified from RNA transcripts for repertoire sequencing. A first-round RT-PCR used HTBI primers with the Qiagen OneStep RT-PCR kit, followed by a second-round multiplex PCR, size selection and purification. The libraries underwent paired-end sequencing with 100 bp reads on an Illumina HiSeq2000. Per the authors' processing: SOAPnuke was used to process the reads, throwing out any read that had adapters, had uncalled bases, had a mean Phred below 15, or lacked an exact constant-primer or identifier match. High-quality paired reads were merged with COPE v1.2.5. Clonotypes were defined as unique nucleotide sequences and were aligned to IMGT TRB V, D and J references using MiTCR v1.1. Analysis was restricted to V-J combinations with a frequency above 0.0001, which covered roughly 99% of repertoires. For each V-J combination, a TCR clonal expansion and chaos score was defined as the ratio of F50 clonal expansion to chaos observed in the TCRdist matrix. Welch's t-statistics and random forest were used to reduce features to approximately 13 V-J combinations, which were fed into a naive Bayes classifier. The similarity between thyroid and blood repertoires was quantified using the Morisita-Horn index. The public sequencing data were trimmed at Q25 with fastp and processed into clonotypes with MiXCR by TCRdb, which kept only in-frame beta chains. Rows merge per CDR3 protein into single entries with the most common DNA and genes. Here the V and J calls rest on TCRdb's processing, not on the authors' analysis. The sample has about 740,000 distinct CDR3 sequences on record, around 40% of them singletons. The ten largest account for approximately 46% of the sample.

V loses 7 bases of germline sequence and J loses 2 bases, and the interval between the two ends is 8 bases. Its CDR3 holds 12 amino acids, cysteine through phenylalanine. Only CDR3 DNA is held: 36 bases, read in frame from base 1. According to the germline V gene, CDR1 reads SQVTM and CDR2 reads ANQGSEA. In its sample, this clonotype was seen many times. The antigen it binds to is not known. No much larger clonotype is one base removed from it; base qualities were not supplied. The ophthalmopathy patients had moderately to severely active disease, with a Clinical Activity Score of 3 or higher, a NOSPECS grade of 4 or higher, and a disease duration of less than 3 months. Patients with other autoimmune diseases, uncontrolled infections, pregnancy or lactation were excluded from the study. Clinical symptoms, serum thyroxine, TRAb, thyroid ultrasound and orbital computed tomography formed the basis of the diagnosis. PBMCs were isolated from approximately 10 ml of fresh peripheral blood by Ficoll-Paque density gradient centrifugation. Total RNA was extracted with Trizol reagent and quality-checked on an Agilent 2100 Bioanalyzer.

The TCR originated in an adult man with Graves' ophthalmopathy. The rearrangement joined TRBV29-1 to TRBJ1-4; the D gene assignment is ambiguous. The sample comprised peripheral blood. CDR3 reads: CSAAGTNEKLFF. The DNA is as follows: TGCAGCGCCGCGGGTACTAATGAAAAACTGTTTTTT. Reference TRBV29-1 and TRBJ1-4 proteins supply the regions before and after the CDR3; the full variable domain is: SAVISQKPSRDICQRGTSLTIQCQVDSQVTMMFWYRQQPGQSLTLIATANQGSEATYESGFVIDKFPISRPNLTFSTLTVSNMSPEDSSIYLCSAAGTNEKLFFGSGTQLSVL.